This TCR beta chain emerged from a study of response to subunit inactivated influenza vaccine. CDR3 length equals 14 residues. V was clipped by 4 bases and J by 5 bases; unmatched bases: 8. Germline-derived CDR1 and CDR2 are SQVTM and ANQGSEA. This clonotype was seen more than once but under ten times. Each CDR3 protein gets one entry after TCRdb re-called the RT-PCR reads with MiXCR. The table has hundreds of thousands of distinct CDR3 sequences, about 17% seen once. The chain uses TRBV29-1 and TRBJ2-7; TRBD1 aligns across 10 bases. The sample was CD4+ T cells sorted from PBMCs, taken less than 30 months after vaccination. This TCR was recovered from a man in his fifties or sixties who received an inactivated influenza vaccine. CDR3 amino acids: CSVGRGQGYHEQYF. CDR3 bases: TGCAGCGTTGGAAGGGGACAGGGGTACCACGAGCAGTACTTC.